This T cell receptor (beta chain) was recorded in a study of cytomegalovirus exposure and HLA in healthy donors. The wider study: Most donors, less than 85% of approximately 400 genotyped, fell in the Caucasian-associated ancestry cluster. Study results and limitations: An analysis that was carried out later associated 15,000 to 20,000 TCR beta sequences with HLA alleles at 0.05 false discovery rate. TCR sequences were mostly rare, though some public TCRs occurred in many donors.

The PCR employed 60 Vbeta primers together with 13 Jbeta primers. Some clones are missing from TCRdb's copy, which holds only in-frame ones; the method was immunoSEQ multiplex PCR. The data hold 95,000 to 130,000 clones, with 70% to 80% observed a single time. Regarding this clone: The antigen is undetermined.

The receptor comes from a man aged 30-40 years in good health and CMV-seropositive. Sequenced input: PBMCs.

CDR3 amino acids: CASSPRTSDGETQYF. The CDR3 nucleotides are TGCGCCAGCAGCCCCCGGACTAGTGATGGCGAGACCCAGTACTTC. The rearrangement uses TRBV5-1 and TRBJ2-5; TRBD2 matches 7 bases. The length of the CDR3 is 15 residues. CDR1 and CDR2 (germline): SGHRS, YFSETQ. The V segment lost 4 bases and the J segment 5 bases; nucleotides outside the gene matches: 11. Full variable domain (rest looked up from reference TRBV5-1 and TRBJ2-5): KAGVTQTPRYLIKTRGQQVTLSCSPISGHRSVSWYQQTPGQGLQFLFEYFSETQRNKGNFPGRFSGRQFSNSRSEMNVSTLELGDSALYLCASSPRTSDGETQYFGPGTRLLVL.